These T cell receptor beta chains were read from a single sample in a study of long-term antiretroviral therapy in people with HIV. Assay: immunoSEQ multiplex PCR; the TCRdb copy retains only in-frame clones and omits some. The sample carries more than 20,000 clones, 80% to 90% recorded once. The sample consisted of unsorted PBMCs, taken 1.8 years before starting antiretroviral therapy. The receptors here all came from a man in his fifties with HIV. Both conserved end residues are part of each CDR3. A D gene is named only where the DNA matches it firmly. Size tells how often a clone was seen (once, few, many) or the class of an expanded clone, and some rows leave it out.

V gene	clone size	D gene	J gene	CDR3 protein	CDR3 DNA
TRBV7-2	.	.	TRBJ2-3	CASSRSTDTQYF	TGTGCCAGCAGCAGAAGCACAGATACGCAGTATTTT
TRBV7-7	.	.	TRBJ2-3	CASSFGGQADTQYF	TGTGCTAGCAGCTTTGGGGGGCAGGCAGATACGCAGTATTTT
TRBV6-1	.	.	TRBJ1-5	CASSPGRENQPQHF	TGTGCCAGCTCACCGGGACGCGAGAATCAGCCCCAGCATTTT
TRBV12-5	once	.	TRBJ2-5	CASGLSGLQETQYF	TGTGCTAGTGGTTTGTCCGGGCTCCAAGAGACCCAGTACTTC
TRBV7-9	.	.	TRBJ2-5	CASSEQETQYF	TGTGCCAGCAGCGAACAAGAGACCCAGTACTTC
TRBV5-1	.	TRBD2	TRBJ2-5	CASSLVGLAGSQETQYF	TGCGCCAGCAGCTTGGTTGGGCTAGCGGGGAGCCAAGAGACCCAGTACTTC
TRBV6-6	.	.	TRBJ1-2	CARPKNLGYGYTF	TGTGCCAGGCCAAAAAATCTGGGATATGGCTACACCTTC
TRBV2	.	.	TRBJ2-7	CASEDTTVPEQYF	TGTGCCAGCGAGGACACCACCGTTCCGGAGCAGTACTTC
TRBV18	.	.	TRBJ2-7	CASSPLGGSEQYF	TGTGCCAGCTCACCACTAGGGGGGTCCGAGCAGTACTTC
TRBV6-1	.	TRBD1	TRBJ1-6	CASSEAGTGYFYNSPLHF	TGTGCCAGCAGTGAAGCTGGGACAGGGTATTTTTATAATTCACCCCTCCACTTT
TRBV5-1	.	.	TRBJ1-1	CASRTEGLNTEAFF	TGCGCCAGCAGAACAGAGGGCCTGAACACTGAAGCTTTCTTT
TRBV7-9	.	.	TRBJ1-4	CASSPLQAGMIF	TGTGCCAGCAGCCCCCTCCAGGCAGGGATGATTTTT
TRBV7-9	.	.	TRBJ1-1	CASYLGRGNTEAFF	TGTGCCAGCTACTTGGGGAGGGGGAACACTGAAGCTTTCTTT
TRBV7-9	.	.	TRBJ2-3	CASSRLDSTDTQYF	TGTGCCAGCAGTCGCCTCGACAGCACAGATACGCAGTATTTT
TRBV18	.	.	TRBJ1-1	CASSPEQHTEAFF	TGTGCCAGCTCACCGGAACAGCACACTGAAGCTTTCTTT
TRBV7-3	.	.	TRBJ1-4	CASSFALFF	TGTGCCAGCAGCTTCGCACTGTTTTTT
TRBV14	.	TRBD1	TRBJ2-7	CASSPQGRTSIEQYF	TGTGCCAGCAGTCCACAGGGGCGAACATCCATCGAGCAGTACTTC
TRBV5-1	.	.	TRBJ1-2	CASGLTGTSNYGYTF	TGCGCCAGCGGGCTGACGGGAACATCAAACTATGGCTACACCTTC
TRBV21-1	.	.	TRBJ1-5	CASSKAGGAPANQPQHF	TGTGCCAGCAGCAAAGCCGGAGGGGCACCGGCGAATCAGCCCCAGCATTTT
TRBV29-1	once	TRBD1	TRBJ1-2	CSARTGAEPPFYYGYTF	TGCAGCGCGAGGACAGGGGCCGAACCCCCTTTTTACTATGGCTACACCTTC
TRBV7-2	.	TRBD1	TRBJ2-3	CASSSQGVLTDTQYF	TGTGCCAGCAGCAGTCAGGGGGTCCTCACAGATACGCAGTATTTT
TRBV9	.	.	TRBJ1-5	CASMSQPQHF	TGTGCCAGCATGAGCCAGCCCCAGCATTTT
TRBV7-2	.	.	TRBJ1-4	CASTRDNEKLFF	TGTGCCAGCACCCGGGACAACGAAAAACTGTTTTTT